These T cell receptor beta chains were read from a single sample in a study of CD4 T cells in relation to SARS-CoV-2 and coronaviruses. Here immunoSEQ multiplex PCR was the method, and the copy in TCRdb shows in-frame clones only, minus some. The repertoire includes around 25,000 clones, around 82% of them detected once, and around 14% sits in the top ten. Which antigens these TCRs recognize remains unknown. The sequencing sample was made of CD4+ T cells from PBMCs, cultured in vitro. The source is a human donor in good health. Each CDR3 is given with its conserved first and last residue. Fields, in order: J gene, clone size, D gene, V gene, CDR3 length, CDR3 DNA, CDR3 protein. A D gene is named only where the DNA matches it firmly. A clone size is listed for some rows: how often the clone was seen (once, few, many), or a class if it is expanded.

TRBJ2-7,once,NA,TRBV12-5,15,TGTGCTAGTGGTTTCAGACTGGACGGAGTATACGAGCAGTACTTC,CASGFRLDGVYEQYF
TRBJ1-5,NA,NA,TRBV6-5,15,TGTGCCAGCAGGCCCAGCGGAACAAACAATCAGCCCCAGCATTTT,CASRPSGTNNQPQHF
TRBJ1-1,NA,NA,TRBV28,14,TGTGCCAGCAGTTTCGGTAATCCGGACACTGAAGCTTTCTTT,CASSFGNPDTEAFF
TRBJ2-1,NA,NA,TRBV7-2,14,TGTGCCAGCAGCCTTTTGACCCGAAACAATGAGCAGTTCTTC,CASSLLTRNNEQFF
TRBJ2-7,NA,TRBD2,TRBV25-1,13,TGTGCCAGCGGACTAGCGGGAGATGACGAGCAGTACTTC,CASGLAGDDEQYF
TRBJ2-7,NA,TRBD1,TRBV2,14,TGTGCCAGCAGTCTCCGGGACAGGGCCTACGAGCAGTACTTC,CASSLRDRAYEQYF
TRBJ1-1,NA,NA,TRBV11-3,14,TGTGCCAGCAGTCAGACAGGCATGAACACTGAAGCTTTCTTT,CASSQTGMNTEAFF
TRBJ2-3,NA,NA,TRBV7-2,13,TGTGCCAGCAGCTTACTATCTGGCGATACGCAGTATTTT,CASSLLSGDTQYF
TRBJ2-7,NA,NA,TRBV3-1/TRBV3-2,15,TGTGCCAGCAGCCAAGATTTTTCACCTACCTACGAGCAGTACTTC,CASSQDFSPTYEQYF
TRBJ2-1,NA,NA,TRBV20-1,15,TGCAGTGCTAGTGACCGGCAGAGACTCTACAATGAGCAGTTCTTC,CSASDRQRLYNEQFF
TRBJ1-4,NA,TRBD1,TRBV7-9,15,TGTGCCAGCAGCTCGGAAGGGACAGTCAATGAAAAACTGTTTTTT,CASSSEGTVNEKLFF
TRBJ2-1,NA,TRBD1,TRBV4-2,16,TGTGCCAGCAGCCAAGAAACCGGGACAGGGGACGATGAGCAGTTCTTC,CASSQETGTGDDEQFF
TRBJ1-2,NA,NA,TRBV19,13,TGTGCCAGTAGCGCGACAGAAATCTATGGCTACACCTTC,CASSATEIYGYTF
TRBJ2-5,NA,TRBD1,TRBV30,11,TGTGCCTGGAGTGTAAGGGACAGGGCCTACTTC,CAWSVRDRAYF
TRBJ1-5,NA,NA,TRBV5-6,15,TGTGCCAGCAGCTTGAGGGGTTATAGCAATCAGCCCCAGCATTTT,CASSLRGYSNQPQHF
TRBJ1-1,NA,NA,TRBV6-5,12,TGTGCCAGCAGTTCGGGGGGGGATGAAGCTTTCTTT,CASSSGGDEAFF
TRBJ2-7,NA,NA,TRBV25-1,13,TGTGCCAGCAGAGGGGGGTATGACAACGAGCAGTACTTC,CASRGGYDNEQYF
TRBJ1-2,NA,NA,TRBV3-1/TRBV3-2,15,TGTGCCAGCAGCCCAACGAGGGCAGGGCCCTATGGCTACACCTTC,CASSPTRAGPYGYTF
TRBJ2-5,once,NA,TRBV2,13,TGTGCCAGCCAGTGGAGGGGCGGGGAGACCCAGTACTTC,CASQWRGGETQYF
TRBJ2-3,NA,NA,TRBV6-4,13,TGTGCCAGCAGTGACTCGCGAGCAGATACGCAGTATTTT,CASSDSRADTQYF
TRBJ2-1,NA,NA,TRBV5-6,14,TGTGCCAGCAGCTTCTGGGACGGCACCAATGAGCAGTTCTTC,CASSFWDGTNEQFF
TRBJ2-3,NA,NA,TRBV19,14,TGTGCCAGTAGTATAGTAGGCCACATCGATACGCAGTATTTT,CASSIVGHIDTQYF
TRBJ2-1,NA,TRBD2,TRBV5-1,15,TGCGCCAGCAGCTGGATAGCGGGACACAACAATGAGCAGTTCTTC,CASSWIAGHNNEQFF
TRBJ1-2,NA,NA,TRBV19,15,TGTGCCAGTAGTATAGAATTGGGGGGCTACTATGGCTACACCTTC,CASSIELGGYYGYTF
TRBJ1-5,once,NA,TRBV5-1,13,TGCGCCAGCAGCTCGAGCTACAATCAGCCCCAGCATTTT,CASSSSYNQPQHF